A selection of T cell receptor beta chains follows, all from one sample in a study of beta chain features in type 1 diabetes. TCRdb's table, derived via immunoSEQ multiplex PCR, lists solely in-frame clones and lacks some. This table holds under 300,000 clones, roughly 22% found once. Sequencing input: naive CD4+ T cells from blood. Receptors were obtained from a woman in her thirties or forties with type 1 diabetes. Both conserved end residues are part of each CDR3. D genes are given only for firm matches. Expanded clones get a size class; other rows say once, few or many, or leave the size out.

clone_size: few
d_call: .
j_call: TRBJ1-5
v_call: TRBV30
cdr3_nt: TGTGCCTGGAGTTCACAGGGTAGGAGCAATCAGCCCCAGCATTTT
cdr3_aa: CAWSSQGRSNQPQHF

clone_size: .
d_call: .
j_call: TRBJ2-7
v_call: TRBV29-1
cdr3_nt: TGCAGCGTTGAAGGGACAGAGATCTACGAGCAGTACTTC
cdr3_aa: CSVEGTEIYEQYF

clone_size: few
d_call: .
j_call: TRBJ1-1
v_call: TRBV29-1
cdr3_nt: TGCAGCGTTGGCAAGACAGAGAACACTGAAGCTTTCTTT
cdr3_aa: CSVGKTENTEAFF

clone_size: few
d_call: .
j_call: TRBJ1-1
v_call: TRBV18
cdr3_nt: TGTGCCAGCTCACCTCTGGCTGGCACTGAAGCTTTCTTT
cdr3_aa: CASSPLAGTEAFF

clone_size: few
d_call: .
j_call: TRBJ1-1
v_call: TRBV29-1
cdr3_nt: TGCAGCGTGGGGCGGAACACTGAAGCTTTCTTT
cdr3_aa: CSVGRNTEAFF

clone_size: .
d_call: TRBD2
j_call: TRBJ2-1
v_call: TRBV12-5
cdr3_nt: TGTGCTAGTGGACCTGGACTAGCGTCCTACAATGAGCAGTTCTTC
cdr3_aa: CASGPGLASYNEQFF

clone_size: .
d_call: .
j_call: TRBJ2-5
v_call: TRBV29-1
cdr3_nt: TGCAGCGTTGGGGGCGAGACCCAGTACTTC
cdr3_aa: CSVGGETQYF

clone_size: few
d_call: .
j_call: TRBJ2-5
v_call: TRBV5-1
cdr3_nt: TGCGCCAGCACAAACCCAGGATCCCGTGAGACCCAGTACTTC
cdr3_aa: CASTNPGSRETQYF

clone_size: .
d_call: .
j_call: TRBJ1-3
v_call: TRBV28
cdr3_nt: TGTGCCACCCTACGAGCTGGAAACACCATATATTTT
cdr3_aa: CATLRAGNTIYF

clone_size: few
d_call: .
j_call: TRBJ2-7
v_call: TRBV10-3
cdr3_nt: TGTGCCATCAGCCGAGTCTCCTACGAGCAGTACTTC
cdr3_aa: CAISRVSYEQYF

clone_size: .
d_call: .
j_call: TRBJ1-1
v_call: TRBV4-1
cdr3_nt: TGCGCCAGCAGCCAAGTCATGACGCCGGGAGGTAGGGCTTTCTTT
cdr3_aa: CASSQVMTPGGRAFF

clone_size: few
d_call: .
j_call: TRBJ2-7
v_call: TRBV4-3
cdr3_nt: TGCGCCAGCAGCCCGGCGCAGGGTATGGACGAGCAGTACTTC
cdr3_aa: CASSPAQGMDEQYF

clone_size: .
d_call: .
j_call: TRBJ1-1
v_call: TRBV5-1
cdr3_nt: TGCGCCAGCATGGGGGGGACTGAAGCTTTCTTT
cdr3_aa: CASMGGTEAFF

clone_size: few
d_call: .
j_call: TRBJ2-7
v_call: TRBV28
cdr3_nt: TGTGCCAGCAGGTCTACAGGGGAGGCATCCTACGAGCAGTACTTC
cdr3_aa: CASRSTGEASYEQYF

clone_size: .
d_call: .
j_call: TRBJ1-2
v_call: TRBV5-1
cdr3_nt: TGCGCCAGCAGCTTCGCGGCCGGGAGCTATGGCTACACCTTC
cdr3_aa: CASSFAAGSYGYTF

clone_size: .
d_call: TRBD2
j_call: TRBJ2-1
v_call: TRBV9
cdr3_nt: TGTGCCAGCAGCCCCAGGACTAGCGGGGGCCTCTACAATGAGCAGTTCTTC
cdr3_aa: CASSPRTSGGLYNEQFF

clone_size: few
d_call: TRBD1
j_call: TRBJ2-7
v_call: TRBV29-1
cdr3_nt: TGCAGCGTCCGGGACAGGGGGCCCTACGAGCAGTACTTC
cdr3_aa: CSVRDRGPYEQYF

clone_size: .
d_call: TRBD2
j_call: TRBJ2-5
v_call: TRBV7-8
cdr3_nt: TGTGCCAGCAGCCTAGGGGGGACTAGCGGGGGGTACCAAGAGACCCAGTACTTC
cdr3_aa: CASSLGGTSGGYQETQYF

clone_size: few
d_call: .
j_call: TRBJ1-6
v_call: TRBV28
cdr3_nt: TGTGCCAGCAGCCCAACAGGGTTAGCTTCACCCCTCCACTTT
cdr3_aa: CASSPTGLASPLHF

clone_size: few
d_call: .
j_call: TRBJ1-1
v_call: TRBV5-4
cdr3_nt: TGTGCCAGCAGCAACAGGTCGAACACTGAAGCTTTCTTT
cdr3_aa: CASSNRSNTEAFF

clone_size: .
d_call: TRBD2
j_call: TRBJ2-1
v_call: TRBV15
cdr3_nt: TGTGCCACCAGCAGAGAGGGAAGGGGACGGGGGGACAATGAGCAGTTCTTC
cdr3_aa: CATSREGRGRGDNEQFF

clone_size: few
d_call: TRBD2
j_call: TRBJ2-1
v_call: TRBV29-1
cdr3_nt: TGCAGCGTTGAAGGGCGCCTGGGGTCTAGCGGGAGTTACAATGAGCAGTTCTTC
cdr3_aa: CSVEGRLGSSGSYNEQFF

clone_size: few
d_call: .
j_call: TRBJ1-5
v_call: TRBV2
cdr3_nt: TGTGCCAGCACCAGGGAATCGGAACAGCCCCAGCATTTT
cdr3_aa: CASTRESEQPQHF